The 13 T cell receptor beta chains listed next were all sequenced from one sample in a study of CD8 T cells in Susac syndrome. Reverse transcription of 0.5 to 1 ug RNA used random hexamers. TCRdb re-derived calls from the immunoSEQ multiplex PCR reads in MiXCR, one entry per CDR3 protein. The sample contains about 200,000 distinct CDR3 sequences, approximately 93% of which appear only once. The material sequenced was CD4+ T cells from PBMCs. Receptor source: a human donor in good health.

The rearrangement links TRBV27 to TRBJ2-4; TRBD1 might be the D (6 bases). Trimming cost V 5 bases and J 0 bases, with 14 bases left between them. This CDR3 is 16 amino acids long. Germline loops: CDR1 MNHEY, CDR2 SMNVEV (reference sequence). CDR3 coding DNA: TGTGCCAGCAGTACCCTGGGCAGGGGAGCCAAAAACATTCAGTACTTC. Protein sequence: CASSTLGRGAKNIQYF.

The J gene is TRBJ2-7, the V gene TRBV23-1, with D unclear. TRBV23-1 is an ORF, and what it does is uncertain. The CDR3 contains 13 residues. The ends were cut back, 3 bases at V and 3 bases at J, with 9 bases in the middle. CDR3 DNA sequence: TGCGCCAGCAGTCAGGGTCGCTACTACGAGCAGTACGTC. This gives the protein CASSQGRYYEQYV.

This chain links TRBV12-5 with TRBJ2-1; D may be TRBD1 (5 bases). The germline CDR1 and CDR2 sequences are LGHNT and FRNRAP. V dropped 6 bases and J dropped 8 bases, with 8 bases sitting between them. CDR3 size: 11 residues. CDR3 sequence (DNA): TGTGCTAGTGGGCTCAGGGATGAGCAGTTCTTC. Protein sequence: CASGLRDEQFF. The complete variable domain, with remaining parts taken from reference TRBV12-5 and TRBJ2-1, reads DARVTQTPRHKVTEMGQEVTMRCQPILGHNTVFWYRQTMMQGLELLAYFRNRAPLDDSGMPKDRFSAEMPDATLATLKIQPSEPRDSAVYFCASGLRDEQFFGPGTRLTVL.

The chain couples TRBV14 to TRBJ2-1, with TRBD2 matching over 10 bases. Germline CDR1 and CDR2: SGHDN and FVKESK. The V segment lost 5 bases and the J segment 4 bases; nucleotides outside the gene matches: 8. This CDR3 comprises 16 residues. CDR3 in amino acids: CASSYAGTSAYNEQFF. The CDR3 DNA reads as TGTGCCAGCAGCTACGCCGGGACTAGCGCATACAATGAGCAGTTCTTC. Based on the CDR3 plus reference TRBV14 and TRBJ2-1, the full variable domain is EAGVTQFPSHSVIEKGQTVTLRCDPISGHDNLYWYRRVMGKEIKFLLHFVKESKQDESGMPNNRFLAERTGGTYSTLKVQPAELEDSGVYFCASSYAGTSAYNEQFFGPGTRLTVL.

The chain is built from TRBV7-8 and TRBJ2-3, with no clear D. Germline CDR1 is SGHVS and CDR2 is FQNEAQ. The CDR3 runs to 16 residues. Trimming took 2 bases from V and 2 from J, leaving 14 bases between them. The CDR3, as DNA: TGTGCCAGCAGCTTACTAGGGTCCCTCGACACAGATACGCAGTATTTT. It codes for CASSLLGSLDTDTQYF.

The chain has TRBV30 and TRBJ1-2; TRBD1 is a possible D gene (6 bases). The germline V and J ends were trimmed by 3 bases and 7 bases, with 12 bases remaining between them. Germline V gene sequence: CDR1 GTSNPN, CDR2 SVGIG (reference sequence). CDR3 length: 12 residues. CDR3 DNA: TGTGCCTGGAGCCTGGGACAACCTGGCTACACCTTC. Its translation: CAWSLGQPGYTF.

CDR3 in DNA: TGCAGTGCTGTTACAACAAACGCTAACTATGGCTACACCTTC. It codes for CSAVTTNANYGYTF. The genes are TRBV20-1 and TRBJ1-2; unclear D gene. The germline V gene has CDR1 DFQATT and CDR2 SNEGSKA (reference sequence). This CDR3 comprises 14 residues. Between the trimmed V and J ends, which lost 5 bases and 0 bases, there was a span of 13 bases.

The genes are TRBV28 and TRBJ1-4; 7 bases line up with TRBD1. In germline, CDR1 is MDHEN, CDR2 SYDVKM. Unmatched junction bases numbered 3, after V lost 7 bases and J lost 7 bases. CDR3 length: 12 amino acids. This CDR3 reads CASKGTAEKLFF. The DNA of the CDR3 is TGTGCCAGCAAGGGGACAGCTGAAAAACTGTTTTTT. Using reference TRBV28 and TRBJ1-4 for the parts outside the CDR3, the full variable domain is DVKVTQSSRYLVKRTGEKVFLECVQDMDHENMFWYRQDPGLGLRLIYFSYDVKMKEKGDIPEGYSVSREKKERFSLILESASTNQTSMYLCASKGTAEKLFFGSGTQLSVL.

The rearrangement links TRBV12-3 or TRBV12-4 to TRBJ2-3, with 7 bases fitting TRBD1. J gave up 6 bases and V 1 base, and 4 bases lay outside the gene matches. CDR3 length equals 14 residues. This CDR3 reads CASSLGQGPDTQYF. CDR3 coding DNA: TGTGCCAGCAGTTTAGGACAGGGTCCCGATACGCAGTATTTT.

V usage is TRBV20-1 and J usage is TRBJ1-1, with D maybe TRBD1 (6 bases). The CDR3 totals 13 residues. Trimming removed 0 bases at V and 1 base at J, with 6 bases between. CDR1 and CDR2 (germline): DFQATT, SNEGSKA (reference sequence). This chain's CDR3 is CSAREQGNTEAFF. Written as DNA, the CDR3 is TGCAGTGCTAGAGAACAGGGGAACACTGAAGCTTTCTTT.

The genes are TRBV4-3 and TRBJ2-1; D gene ambiguous. Germline V lookup: CDR1 LGHNA, CDR2 YSLEER. Between the trimmed V and J ends, which lost 3 bases and 3 bases, there was a span of 15 bases. The CDR3 is 16 amino acids. CDR3: CASSQAGGQNYNEQFF. The CDR3 DNA is TGCGCCAGCAGCCAGGCCGGCGGCCAAAACTACAATGAGCAGTTCTTC.

The V call is TRBV7-8, the J call TRBJ1-2, with a tentative D call TRBD1 (5 bases). This CDR3 contains 13 residues. The V end lost 1 base, the J end lost 6 bases, and 9 bases lay between the germline ends. Germline CDR1 and CDR2: SGHVS and FQNEAQ. CDR3 amino acids: CASSLGAGHGYTF. Here the CDR3 DNA reads TGTGCCAGCAGCTTAGGGGCAGGGCATGGCTACACCTTC.

The gene calls are TRBV29-1 and TRBJ2-7; D is uncertain. The length of the CDR3 is 12 residues. The germline V gene has CDR1 SQVTM and CDR2 ANQGSEA. With 4 bases removed from V and 4 bases from J, the gap between germline ends came to 11 bases. The CDR3 protein is CSVARDTYEQYF. DNA of the CDR3: TGCAGCGTTGCTAGGGATACATACGAGCAGTACTTC.